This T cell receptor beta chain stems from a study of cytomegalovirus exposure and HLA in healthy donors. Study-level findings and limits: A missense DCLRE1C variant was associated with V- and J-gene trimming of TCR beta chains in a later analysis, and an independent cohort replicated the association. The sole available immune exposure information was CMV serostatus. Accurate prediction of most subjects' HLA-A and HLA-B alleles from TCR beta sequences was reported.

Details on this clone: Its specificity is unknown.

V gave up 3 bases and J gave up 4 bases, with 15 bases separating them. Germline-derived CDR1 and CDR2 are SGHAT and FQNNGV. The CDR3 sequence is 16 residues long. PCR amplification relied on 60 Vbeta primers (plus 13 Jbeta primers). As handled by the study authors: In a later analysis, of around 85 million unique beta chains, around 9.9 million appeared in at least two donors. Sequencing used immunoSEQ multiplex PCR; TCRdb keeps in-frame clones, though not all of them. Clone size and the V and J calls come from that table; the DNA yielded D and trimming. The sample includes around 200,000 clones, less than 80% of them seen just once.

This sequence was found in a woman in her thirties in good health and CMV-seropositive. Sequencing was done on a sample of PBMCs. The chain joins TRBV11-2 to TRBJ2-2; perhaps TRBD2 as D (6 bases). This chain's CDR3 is CASSLGAGLGTGELFF. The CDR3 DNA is TGTGCCAGCAGCTTGGGTGCGGGGTTAGGCACCGGGGAGCTGTTTTTT.